This TCR beta chain is from a study of T cell responses to AZD1222 COVID-19 vaccine. Study-wide results and caveats: Repertoires in all cases were sampled only once the peak T cell response had passed. Among spike-specific TCRs, nearly half reportedly target unmutated variant regions. Increased Spike-specific TCR breadth and depth were observed after two AZD1222 doses. Clonal diversity was possibly underestimated, and white British individuals and females predominated among donors.

Note on this clone: As yet, its antigen is unknown.

Produced via immunoSEQ multiplex PCR; TCRdb's table is partial and in-frame only. The sample carries approximately 120,000 clones, 90% recorded once. This CDR3 has 12 residues. V dropped 5 bases and J dropped 5 bases, with 9 bases sitting between them. The sample was peripheral blood, taken on day 0 of MenACWY control vaccination. This clonotype was sampled from an adult in good health. The chain has TRBV12-3 or TRBV12-4 and TRBJ2-5, with D unclear. DNA of the CDR3: TGTGCCAGCAGTGCTGATGGGGAGACCCAGTACTTC. It codes for CASSADGETQYF.